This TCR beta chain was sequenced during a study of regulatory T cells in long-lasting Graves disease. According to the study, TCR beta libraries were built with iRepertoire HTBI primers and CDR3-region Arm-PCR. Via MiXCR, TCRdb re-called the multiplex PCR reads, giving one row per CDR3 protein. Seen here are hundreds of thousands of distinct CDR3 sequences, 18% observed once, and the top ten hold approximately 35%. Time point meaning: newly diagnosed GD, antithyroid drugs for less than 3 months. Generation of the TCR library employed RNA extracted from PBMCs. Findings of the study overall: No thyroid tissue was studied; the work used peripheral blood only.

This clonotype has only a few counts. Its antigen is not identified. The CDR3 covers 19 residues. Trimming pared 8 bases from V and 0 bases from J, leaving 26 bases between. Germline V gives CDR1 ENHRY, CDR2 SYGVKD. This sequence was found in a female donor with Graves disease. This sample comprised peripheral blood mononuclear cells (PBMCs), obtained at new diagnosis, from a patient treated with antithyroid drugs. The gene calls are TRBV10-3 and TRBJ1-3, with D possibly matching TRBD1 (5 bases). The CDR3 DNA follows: TGTGCCATCTACGATAGAACGGGGGGAAATTTGGACTCTGGAAACACCATATATTTT. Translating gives CAIYDRTGGNLDSGNTIYF.